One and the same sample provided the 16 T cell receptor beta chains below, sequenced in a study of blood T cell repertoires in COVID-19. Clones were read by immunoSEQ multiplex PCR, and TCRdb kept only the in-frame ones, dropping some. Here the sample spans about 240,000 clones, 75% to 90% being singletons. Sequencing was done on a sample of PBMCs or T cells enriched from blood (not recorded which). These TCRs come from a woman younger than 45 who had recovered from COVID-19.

CDR3 coding DNA: TGTGCCAGTAGGTATGGTAGCGGGAGCGACGAGCAGTACTTC. Its translation is CASRYGSGSDEQYF. The chain is built from TRBV19 and TRBJ2-7, with TRBD2 matching 9 bases. The length of the CDR3 is 14 residues. CDR1 is LNHDA, CDR2 SQIVND, per germline (reference sequence). With 6 bases clipped from V and 5 bases from J, the junction kept 8 bases outside the gene matches.

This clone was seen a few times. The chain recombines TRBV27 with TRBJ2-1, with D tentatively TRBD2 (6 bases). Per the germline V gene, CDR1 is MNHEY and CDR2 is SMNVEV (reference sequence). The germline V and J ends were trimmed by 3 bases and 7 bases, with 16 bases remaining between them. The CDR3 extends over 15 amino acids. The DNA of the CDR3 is TGTGCCAGCAGTTTTACCGGGACTGGTCTTAATGAGCAGTTCTTC. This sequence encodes CASSFTGTGLNEQFF.

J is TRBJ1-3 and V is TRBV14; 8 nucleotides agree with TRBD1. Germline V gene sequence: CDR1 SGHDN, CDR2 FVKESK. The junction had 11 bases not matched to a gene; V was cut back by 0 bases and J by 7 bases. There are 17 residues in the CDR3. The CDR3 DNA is TGTGCCAGCAGCCAAGATATCACAGGGGGTAGGAGGAACACCATATATTTT. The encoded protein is CASSQDITGGRRNTIYF.

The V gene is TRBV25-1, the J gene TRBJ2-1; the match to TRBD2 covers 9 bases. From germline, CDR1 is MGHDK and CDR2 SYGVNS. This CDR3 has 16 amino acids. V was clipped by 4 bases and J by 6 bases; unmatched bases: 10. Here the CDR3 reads CASSAPKGTSLNEQFF. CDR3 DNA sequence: TGTGCCAGCAGTGCCCCCAAAGGGACTAGCCTCAATGAGCAGTTCTTC.

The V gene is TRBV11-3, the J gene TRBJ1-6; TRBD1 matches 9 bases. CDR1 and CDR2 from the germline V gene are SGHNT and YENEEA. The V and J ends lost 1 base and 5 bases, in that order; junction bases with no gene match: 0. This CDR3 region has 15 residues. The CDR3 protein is CASSLGTGDNSPLHF. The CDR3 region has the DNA TGTGCCAGCAGCTTAGGGACAGGGGATAATTCACCCCTCCACTTT.

The CDR3 sequence: CATSDLSPQASSNEQFF. The CDR3 DNA is TGTGCCACCAGTGATTTGTCCCCCCAGGCTTCTTCCAATGAGCAGTTCTTC. V and J are TRBV24-1 and TRBJ2-1; D remains ambiguous. CDR3 length equals 17 residues. CDR1 and CDR2 from the germline V gene are KGHDR and SFDVKD. The V end lost 0 bases, the J end lost 6 bases, and 17 bases lay between the germline ends.

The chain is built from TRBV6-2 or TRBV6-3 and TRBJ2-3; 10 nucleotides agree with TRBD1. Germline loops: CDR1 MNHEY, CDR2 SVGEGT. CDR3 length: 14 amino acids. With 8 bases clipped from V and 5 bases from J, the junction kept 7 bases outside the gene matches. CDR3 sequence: CASRRDRGVDTQYF. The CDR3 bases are TGTGCCAGCCGCCGGGACAGGGGTGTAGATACGCAGTATTTT.

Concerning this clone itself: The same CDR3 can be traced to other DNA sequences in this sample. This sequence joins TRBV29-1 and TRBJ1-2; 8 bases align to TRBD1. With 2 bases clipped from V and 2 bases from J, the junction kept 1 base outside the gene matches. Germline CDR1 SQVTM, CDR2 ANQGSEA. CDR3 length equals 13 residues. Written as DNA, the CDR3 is TGCAGCGTTGAAACAGGGGGGAACTATGGCTACACCTTC. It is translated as CSVETGGNYGYTF. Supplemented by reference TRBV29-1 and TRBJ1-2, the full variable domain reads SAVISQKPSRDICQRGTSLTIQCQVDSQVTMMFWYRQQPGQSLTLIATANQGSEATYESGFVIDKFPISRPNLTFSTLTVSNMSPEDSSIYLCSVETGGNYGYTFGSGTRLTVV.

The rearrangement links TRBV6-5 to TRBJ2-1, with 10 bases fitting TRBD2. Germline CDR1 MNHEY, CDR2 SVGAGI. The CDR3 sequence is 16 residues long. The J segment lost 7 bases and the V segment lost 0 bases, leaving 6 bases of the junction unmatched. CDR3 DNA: TGTGCCAGCAGTTACTCGTCTAGCGGGAGTCTGAATGAGCAGTTCTTC. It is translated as CASSYSSSGSLNEQFF.

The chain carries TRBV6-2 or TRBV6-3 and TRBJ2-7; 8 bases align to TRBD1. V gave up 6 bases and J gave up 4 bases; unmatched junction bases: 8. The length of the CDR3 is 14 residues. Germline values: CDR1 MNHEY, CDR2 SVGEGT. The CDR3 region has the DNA TGTGCCAGCAGCCGCCGGACAGGGCTTTACGAGCAGTACTTC. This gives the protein CASSRRTGLYEQYF.

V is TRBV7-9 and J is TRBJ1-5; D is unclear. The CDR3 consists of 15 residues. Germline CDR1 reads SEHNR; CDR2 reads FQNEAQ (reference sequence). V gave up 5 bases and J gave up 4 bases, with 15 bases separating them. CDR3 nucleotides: TGTGCCAGCAGCCTATCCATTGAAGAAAATCAGCCCCAGCATTTT. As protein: CASSLSIEENQPQHF.

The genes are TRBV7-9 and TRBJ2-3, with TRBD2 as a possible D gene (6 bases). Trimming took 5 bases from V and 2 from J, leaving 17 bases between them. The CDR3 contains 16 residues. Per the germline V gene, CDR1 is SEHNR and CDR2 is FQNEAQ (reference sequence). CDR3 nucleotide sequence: TGTGCCAGCAGCGATCGGATTAGCGGTATCACAGATACGCAGTATTTT. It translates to CASSDRISGITDTQYF.

CDR3 loop: CASSPDRPGREKLFF. DNA of the CDR3: TGCGCCAGCAGCCCGGACAGGCCAGGGAGGGAAAAACTGTTTTTT. The genes are TRBV5-1 and TRBJ1-4; 7 bases are shared with TRBD1. Germline CDR1 is SGHRS and CDR2 is YFSETQ. Germline trimming cut 4 bases from V and 8 bases from J; bases unmatched to any gene: 11. This CDR3 spans 15 amino acids.

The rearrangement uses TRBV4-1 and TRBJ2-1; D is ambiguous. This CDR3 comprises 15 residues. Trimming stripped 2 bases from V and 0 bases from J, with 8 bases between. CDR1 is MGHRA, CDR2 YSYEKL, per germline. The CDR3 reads CASSQTGSSYNEQFF. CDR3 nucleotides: TGCGCCAGCAGCCAAACGGGTAGCTCCTACAATGAGCAGTTCTTC.

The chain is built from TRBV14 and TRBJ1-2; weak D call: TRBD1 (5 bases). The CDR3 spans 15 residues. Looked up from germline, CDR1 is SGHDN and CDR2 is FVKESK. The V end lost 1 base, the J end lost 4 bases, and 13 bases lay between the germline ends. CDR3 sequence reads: CASSQAFSGGYGYTF. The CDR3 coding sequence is TGTGCCAGCAGCCAAGCCTTCTCGGGGGGCTATGGCTACACCTTC.

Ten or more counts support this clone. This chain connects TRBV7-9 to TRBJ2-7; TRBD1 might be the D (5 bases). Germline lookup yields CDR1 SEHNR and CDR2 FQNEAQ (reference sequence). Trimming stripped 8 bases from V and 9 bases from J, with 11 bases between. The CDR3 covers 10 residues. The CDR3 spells CASGQLRQYF. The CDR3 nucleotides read TGTGCCAGCGGACAACTTCGGCAGTACTTC.